These T cell receptor beta chains were read from a single sample in a study of ipilimumab plus nivolumab after autologous stem cell transplantation. Assay: immunoSEQ multiplex PCR; the TCRdb copy retains only in-frame clones and omits some. The sample shows about 43,000 clones, around nine tenths of them seen only once. Material: PBMCs, obtained in a trial of ipilimumab plus nivolumab as post-transplant consolidation. These receptors came from a male donor with multiple myeloma. Both conserved end residues are part of each CDR3. Fields, in order: V gene, clone size, J gene, D gene, CDR3 protein, CDR3 DNA. The D gene is left open where the match is weak. Clone size is shown for a subset of rows, as once, few, many or a class of expanded clone.

TRBV11-1	.	TRBJ2-2	TRBD1	CASSMGQEYGTGELFF	TGTGCCAGCAGCATGGGACAGGAGTACGGAACCGGGGAGCTGTTTTTT
TRBV4-1	few	TRBJ1-2	.	CASSQGGGRTARLNYGYTF	TGCGCCAGCAGCCAAGGGGGCGGGAGGACAGCCCGACTTAACTATGGCTACACCTTC
TRBV5-1	.	TRBJ2-6	.	CASSLQTGANVLTF	TGCGCCAGCAGCTTGCAAACTGGGGCCAACGTCCTGACTTTC
TRBV15	once	TRBJ2-7	.	CATSRDRTHEQYF	TGTGCCACCAGCAGAGACAGAACCCACGAGCAGTACTTC
TRBV7-3	.	TRBJ1-2	TRBD1	CASSPGTGDNYGYTF	TGTGCCAGCAGCCCCGGGACAGGGGATAACTATGGCTACACCTTC
TRBV13	.	TRBJ1-2	TRBD1	CASRVAGGQGTYGYTF	TGTGCCAGCAGGGTAGCCGGGGGACAGGGGACGTATGGCTACACCTTC
TRBV11-2	.	TRBJ2-5	.	CASSPRPGNLMEETQYF	TGTGCCAGCAGCCCCCGCCCCGGCAACCTGATGGAAGAGACCCAGTACTTC
TRBV19	once	TRBJ1-1	.	CASSPYGYAEAFF	TGTGCCAGTAGCCCTTATGGATACGCTGAAGCTTTCTTT
TRBV4-2	.	TRBJ1-3	.	CASSQDRQTFSGNTIYF	TGTGCCAGCAGCCAAGATCGGCAGACGTTCTCTGGAAACACCATATATTTT
TRBV28	.	TRBJ1-5	.	CASTIRNQPQHF	TGTGCCAGCACCATCAGGAATCAGCCCCAGCATTTT
TRBV28	.	TRBJ1-2	.	CASKVRGAQYGYTF	TGTGCCAGCAAGGTACGAGGGGCTCAGTATGGCTACACCTTC
TRBV5-1	.	TRBJ2-3	.	CASSLRGLLTDTQYF	TGCGCCAGCAGCTTACGGGGGCTCCTCACAGATACGCAGTATTTT
TRBV29-1	.	TRBJ2-2	TRBD1	CSAHRTGYGRELFF	TGCAGCGCCCACCGGACAGGGTACGGGAGGGAGCTGTTTTTT
TRBV5-1	.	TRBJ1-1	.	CASSLGEANTEAFF	TGCGCCAGCAGCTTGGGGGAAGCGAACACTGAAGCTTTCTTT
TRBV19	.	TRBJ2-5	TRBD1	CASSIEQGAGETQYF	TGTGCCAGTAGTATCGAACAGGGGGCGGGAGAGACCCAGTACTTC
TRBV11-2	few	TRBJ1-6	.	CASSLGGQNSPLHF	TGTGCCAGCAGCTTAGGAGGGCAGAATTCACCCCTCCACTTT
TRBV7-3	.	TRBJ2-2	.	CASSLNWDSRTGELFF	TGTGCCAGCAGCCTGAATTGGGATTCGAGGACCGGGGAGCTGTTTTTT
TRBV28	.	TRBJ2-5	.	CASSLGGATETQYF	TGTGCCAGCAGTTTAGGGGGGGCGACCGAGACCCAGTACTTC
TRBV25-1	.	TRBJ2-7	TRBD2	CASSVAGAYEQYF	TGTGCCAGCAGTGTAGCGGGAGCCTACGAGCAGTACTTC
TRBV6-5	.	TRBJ1-1	.	CASSYPAPNTEAFF	TGTGCCAGCAGTTACCCAGCTCCGAACACTGAAGCTTTCTTT
TRBV9	.	TRBJ2-7	TRBD2	CASSVAGTSGGSSYEQYF	TGTGCCAGCAGCGTAGCTGGGACTAGCGGGGGATCCTCCTACGAGCAGTACTTC
TRBV6-5	.	TRBJ1-5	.	CASRAPGGGNQPQHF	TGTGCCAGCAGAGCCCCTGGAGGAGGCAATCAGCCCCAGCATTTT
TRBV9	.	TRBJ2-5	TRBD2	CASSVSSGLAGGQETQYF	TGTGCCAGCAGCGTAAGCTCGGGACTAGCGGGGGGTCAAGAGACCCAGTACTTC
TRBV29-1	few	TRBJ1-1	.	CSADDATEAFF	TGCAGCGCCGATGACGCGACTGAAGCTTTCTTT
TRBV2	once	TRBJ1-2	TRBD1	CASSTGTGKDGYTF	TGTGCCAGCAGCACCGGGACAGGAAAGGATGGCTACACCTTC